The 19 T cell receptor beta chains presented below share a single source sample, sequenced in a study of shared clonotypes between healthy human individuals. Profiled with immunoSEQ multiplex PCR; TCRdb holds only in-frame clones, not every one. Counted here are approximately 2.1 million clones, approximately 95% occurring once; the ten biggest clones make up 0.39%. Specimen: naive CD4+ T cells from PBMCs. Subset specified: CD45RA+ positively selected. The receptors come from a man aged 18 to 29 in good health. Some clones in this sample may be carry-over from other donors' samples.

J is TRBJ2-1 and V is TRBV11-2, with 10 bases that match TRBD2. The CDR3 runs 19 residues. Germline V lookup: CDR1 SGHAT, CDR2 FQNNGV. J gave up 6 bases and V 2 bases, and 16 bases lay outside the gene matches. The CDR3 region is CASSLLASGSLGSGNEQFF. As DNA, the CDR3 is TGTGCCAGCAGCTTATTGGCTAGCGGGAGCCTGGGGTCGGGCAATGAGCAGTTCTTC.

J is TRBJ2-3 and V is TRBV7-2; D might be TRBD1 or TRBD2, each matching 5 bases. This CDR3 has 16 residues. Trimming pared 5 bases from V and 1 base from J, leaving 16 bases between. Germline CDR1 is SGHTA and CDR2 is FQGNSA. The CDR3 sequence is CASSLGTSAGTDTQYF. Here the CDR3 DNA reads TGTGCCAGCAGCCTCGGGACGTCAGCGGGCACAGATACGCAGTATTTT.

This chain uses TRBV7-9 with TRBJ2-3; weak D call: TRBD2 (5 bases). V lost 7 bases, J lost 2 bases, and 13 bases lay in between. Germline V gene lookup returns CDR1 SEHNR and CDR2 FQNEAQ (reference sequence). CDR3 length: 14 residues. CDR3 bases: TGTGCCAGCAATCCCGGGCGGGCCACAGATACGCAGTATTTT. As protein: CASNPGRATDTQYF.

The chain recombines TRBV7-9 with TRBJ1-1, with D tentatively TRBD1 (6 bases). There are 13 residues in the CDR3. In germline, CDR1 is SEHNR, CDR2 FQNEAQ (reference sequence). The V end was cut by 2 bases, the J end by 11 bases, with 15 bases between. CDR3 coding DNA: TGTGCCAGCAGCTTAAGGAGGGGGGCGGAGGCTTTCTTT. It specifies CASSLRRGAEAFF.

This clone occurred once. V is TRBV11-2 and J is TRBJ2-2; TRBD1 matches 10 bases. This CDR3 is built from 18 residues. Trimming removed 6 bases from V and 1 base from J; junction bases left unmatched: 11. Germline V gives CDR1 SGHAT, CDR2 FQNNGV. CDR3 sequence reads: CASRQTVRDRGNTGELFF. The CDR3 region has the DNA TGTGCCAGCAGACAGACGGTGAGGGACAGGGGGAACACCGGGGAGCTGTTTTTT.

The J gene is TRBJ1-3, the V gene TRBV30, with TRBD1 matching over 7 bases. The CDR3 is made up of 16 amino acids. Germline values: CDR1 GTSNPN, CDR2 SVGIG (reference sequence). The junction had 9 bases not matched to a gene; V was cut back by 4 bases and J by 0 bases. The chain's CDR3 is CAWTTGVLSSGNTIYF. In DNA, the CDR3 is TGTGCCTGGACCACAGGGGTTCTCAGCTCTGGAAACACCATATATTTT.

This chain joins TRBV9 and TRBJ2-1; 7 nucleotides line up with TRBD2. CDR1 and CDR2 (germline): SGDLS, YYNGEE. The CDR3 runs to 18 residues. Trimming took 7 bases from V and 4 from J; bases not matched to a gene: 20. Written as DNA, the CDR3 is TGTGCCAGCTCAACAGGACCCCTGGTGGGAGGGAGTTACAATGAGCAGTTCTTC. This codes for CASSTGPLVGGSYNEQFF.

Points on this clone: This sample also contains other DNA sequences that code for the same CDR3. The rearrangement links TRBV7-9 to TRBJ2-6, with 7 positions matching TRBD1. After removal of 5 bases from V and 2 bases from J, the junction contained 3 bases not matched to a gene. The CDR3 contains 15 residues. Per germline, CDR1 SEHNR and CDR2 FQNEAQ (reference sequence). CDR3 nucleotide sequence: TGTGCCAGCAGCCCCACAGGGGCTGGGGCCAACGTCCTGACTTTC. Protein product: CASSPTGAGANVLTF. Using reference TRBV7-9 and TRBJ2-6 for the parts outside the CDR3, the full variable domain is DTGVSQNPRHKITKRGQNVTFRCDPISEHNRLYWYRQTLGQGPEFLTYFQNEAQLEKSRLLSDRFSAERPKGSFSTLEIQRTEQGDSAMYLCASSPTGAGANVLTFGAGSRLTVL.

For the CDR3, the DNA is TGTGCCAGCAGCTCCAGGGGGCGGAGTGGTACGCAGTATTTT. It specifies CASSSRGRSGTQYF. The chain couples TRBV7-2 to TRBJ2-3; 8 nucleotides match TRBD1. This CDR3 spans 14 amino acids. Germline-derived CDR1 and CDR2 are SGHTA and FQGNSA. With 4 bases clipped from V and 8 bases from J, the junction kept 8 bases outside the gene matches. Variable domain in full (rest from reference TRBV7-2 and TRBJ2-3): GAGVSQSPSNKVTEKGKDVELRCDPISGHTALYWYRQSLGQGLEFLIYFQGNSAPDKSGLPSDRFSAERTGGSVSTLTIQRTQQEDSAVYLCASSSRGRSGTQYFGPGTRLTVL.

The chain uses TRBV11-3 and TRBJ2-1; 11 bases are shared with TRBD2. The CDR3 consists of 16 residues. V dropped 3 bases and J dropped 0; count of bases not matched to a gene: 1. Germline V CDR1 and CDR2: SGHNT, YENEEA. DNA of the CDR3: TGTGCCAGCAGCTTTGGGACTAGCGGCTCCTACAATGAGCAGTTCTTC. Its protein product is CASSFGTSGSYNEQFF.

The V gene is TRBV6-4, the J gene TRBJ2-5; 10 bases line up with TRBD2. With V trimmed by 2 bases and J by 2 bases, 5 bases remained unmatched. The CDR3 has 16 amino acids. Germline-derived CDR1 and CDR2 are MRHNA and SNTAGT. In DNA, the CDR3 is TGTGCCAGCAGTGACCGACTAGCGGGTCAACAAGAGACCCAGTACTTC. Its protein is CASSDRLAGQQETQYF.

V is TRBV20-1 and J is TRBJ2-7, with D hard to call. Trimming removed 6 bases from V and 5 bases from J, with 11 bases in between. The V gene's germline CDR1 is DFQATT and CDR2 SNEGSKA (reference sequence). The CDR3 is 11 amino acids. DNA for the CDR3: TGCAGTGCGGAACGGAACAACGAGCAGTACTTC. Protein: CSAERNNEQYF.

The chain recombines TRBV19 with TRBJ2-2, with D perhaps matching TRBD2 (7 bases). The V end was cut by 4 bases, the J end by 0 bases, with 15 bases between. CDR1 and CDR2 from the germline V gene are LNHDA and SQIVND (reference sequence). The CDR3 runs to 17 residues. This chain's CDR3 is CASSRPGGPANTGELFF. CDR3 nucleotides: TGTGCCAGTAGTAGACCGGGGGGCCCAGCGAACACCGGGGAGCTGTTTTTT. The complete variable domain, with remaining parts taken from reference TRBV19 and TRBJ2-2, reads DGGITQSPKYLFRKEGQNVTLSCEQNLNHDAMYWYRQDPGQGLRLIYYSQIVNDFQKGDIAEGYSVSREKKESFPLTVTSAQKNPTAFYLCASSRPGGPANTGELFFGEGSRLTVL.

The CDR3 here is CASSQSGAAQPQHF. CDR3 coding DNA: TGTGCCAGCAGCCAATCAGGGGCGGCGCAGCCCCAGCATTTT. The V gene is TRBV16, the J gene TRBJ1-5, with D perhaps TRBD1 (5 bases). The germline V and J ends were trimmed by 0 bases and 7 bases, with 10 bases remaining between them. The CDR3 totals 14 residues. CDR1 KGHSY and CDR2 FQNENV come from the germline V gene.

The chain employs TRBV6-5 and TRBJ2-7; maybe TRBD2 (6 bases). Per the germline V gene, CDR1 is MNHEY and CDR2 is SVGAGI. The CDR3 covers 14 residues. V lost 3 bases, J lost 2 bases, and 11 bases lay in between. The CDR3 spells CASSYRGSPYEQYF. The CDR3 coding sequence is TGTGCCAGCAGTTATCGGGGGTCCCCCTACGAGCAGTACTTC.

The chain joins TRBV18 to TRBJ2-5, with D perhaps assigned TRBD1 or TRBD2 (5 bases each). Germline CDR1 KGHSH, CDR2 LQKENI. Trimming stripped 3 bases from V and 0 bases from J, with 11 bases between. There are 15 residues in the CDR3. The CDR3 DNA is TGTGCCAGCTCACCCGGGACCGGGAACCAAGAGACCCAGTACTTC. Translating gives CASSPGTGNQETQYF.

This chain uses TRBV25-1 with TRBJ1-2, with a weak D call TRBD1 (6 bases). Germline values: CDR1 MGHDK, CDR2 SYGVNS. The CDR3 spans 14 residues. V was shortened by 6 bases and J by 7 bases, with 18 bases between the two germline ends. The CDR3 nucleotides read TGTGCCAGCAGCCCCGGGGGGGCTGTTGGTGGCTACACCTTC. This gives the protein CASSPGGAVGGYTF.

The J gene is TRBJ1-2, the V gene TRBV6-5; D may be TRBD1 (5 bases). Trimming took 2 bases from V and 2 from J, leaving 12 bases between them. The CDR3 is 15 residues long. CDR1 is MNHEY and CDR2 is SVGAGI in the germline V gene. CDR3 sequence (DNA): TGTGCCAGCAGTTACGATGGGACCGAAAACTATGGCTACACCTTC. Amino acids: CASSYDGTENYGYTF.

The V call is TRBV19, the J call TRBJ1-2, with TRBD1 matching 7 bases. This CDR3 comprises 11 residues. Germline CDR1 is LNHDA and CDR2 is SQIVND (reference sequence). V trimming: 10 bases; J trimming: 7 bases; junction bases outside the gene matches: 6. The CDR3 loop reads CAITGASGYTF. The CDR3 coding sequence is TGTGCCATTACAGGGGCAAGTGGCTACACCTTC.